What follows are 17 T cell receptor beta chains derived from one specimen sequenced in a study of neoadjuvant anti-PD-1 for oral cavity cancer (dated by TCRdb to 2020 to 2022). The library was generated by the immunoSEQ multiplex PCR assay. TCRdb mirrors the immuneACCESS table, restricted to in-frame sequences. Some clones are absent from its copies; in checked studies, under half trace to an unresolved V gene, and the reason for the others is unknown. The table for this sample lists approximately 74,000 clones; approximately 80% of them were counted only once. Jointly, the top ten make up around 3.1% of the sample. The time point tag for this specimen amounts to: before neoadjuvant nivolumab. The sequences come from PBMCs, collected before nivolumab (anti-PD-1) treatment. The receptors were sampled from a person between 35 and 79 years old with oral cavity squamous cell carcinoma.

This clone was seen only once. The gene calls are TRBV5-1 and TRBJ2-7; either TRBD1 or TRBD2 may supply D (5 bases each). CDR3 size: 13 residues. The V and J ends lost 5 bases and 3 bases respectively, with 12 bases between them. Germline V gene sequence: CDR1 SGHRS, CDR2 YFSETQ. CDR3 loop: CASRRGEDYEQYF. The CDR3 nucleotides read TGCGCCAGCAGGAGGGGTGAGGACTACGAGCAGTACTTC.

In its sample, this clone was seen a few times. In DNA, the CDR3 is TGTGCCAGCAGCGTAGGCGTAACGACAGGTGGGGCCAACGTCCTGACTTTC. Amino acids: CASSVGVTTGGANVLTF. The gene calls are TRBV9 and TRBJ2-6, with D maybe TRBD1 (6 bases). V shed 0 bases and J shed 3 bases, with 13 bases lying between them. The germline CDR1 and CDR2 sequences are SGDLS and YYNGEE. The CDR3 has 17 residues.

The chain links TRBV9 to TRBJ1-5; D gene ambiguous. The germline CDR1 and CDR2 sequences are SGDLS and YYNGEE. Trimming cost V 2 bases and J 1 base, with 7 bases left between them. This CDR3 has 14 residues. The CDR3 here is CASSVDWSNQPQHF. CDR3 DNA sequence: TGTGCCAGCAGCGTCGACTGGAGCAATCAGCCCCAGCATTTT. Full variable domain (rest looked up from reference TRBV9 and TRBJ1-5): DSGVTQTPKHLITATGQRVTLRCSPRSGDLSVYWYQQSLDQGLQFLIQYYNGEERAKGNILERFSAQQFPDLHSELNLSSLELGDSALYFCASSVDWSNQPQHFGDGTRLSIL.

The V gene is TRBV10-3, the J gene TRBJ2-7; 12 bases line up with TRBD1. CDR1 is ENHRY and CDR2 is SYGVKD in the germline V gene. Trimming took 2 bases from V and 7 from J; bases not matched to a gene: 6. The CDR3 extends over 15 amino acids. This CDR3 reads CAISEPGTGGREQYF. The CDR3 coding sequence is TGTGCCATCAGTGAGCCCGGGACAGGGGGCCGGGAGCAGTACTTC.

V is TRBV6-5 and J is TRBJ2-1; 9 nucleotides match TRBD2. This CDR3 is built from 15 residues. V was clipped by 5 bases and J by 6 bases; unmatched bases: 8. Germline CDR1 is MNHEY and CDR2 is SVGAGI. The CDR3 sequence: CASSPLAGNGNEQFF. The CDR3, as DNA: TGTGCCAGCAGTCCCCTAGCGGGAAATGGCAATGAGCAGTTCTTC.

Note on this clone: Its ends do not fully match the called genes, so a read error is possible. CDR3 protein: CASSFRTSGSPSSHEQYF. The CDR3 DNA is TGTGCCAGCAGTTTCCGGACTAGCGGGAGTCCTTCCTCCCACGAGCAGTACTTC. The chain links TRBV27 to TRBJ2-7, with TRBD2 identical over 13 bases. The germline CDR1 and CDR2 sequences are MNHEY and SMNVEV (reference sequence). The CDR3 is made up of 18 amino acids.

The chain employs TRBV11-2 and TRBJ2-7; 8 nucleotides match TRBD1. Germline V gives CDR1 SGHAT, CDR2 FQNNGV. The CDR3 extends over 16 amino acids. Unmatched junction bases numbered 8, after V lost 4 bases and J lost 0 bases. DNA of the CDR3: TGTGCCAGCAGCTCCAAATGGACAGGGATCTCCTACGAGCAGTACTTC. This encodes CASSSKWTGISYEQYF. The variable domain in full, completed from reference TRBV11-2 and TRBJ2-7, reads EAGVAQSPRYKIIEKRQSVAFWCNPISGHATLYWYQQILGQGPKLLIQFQNNGVVDDSQLPKDRFSAERLKGVDSTLKIQPAKLEDSAVYLCASSSKWTGISYEQYFGPGTRLTVT.

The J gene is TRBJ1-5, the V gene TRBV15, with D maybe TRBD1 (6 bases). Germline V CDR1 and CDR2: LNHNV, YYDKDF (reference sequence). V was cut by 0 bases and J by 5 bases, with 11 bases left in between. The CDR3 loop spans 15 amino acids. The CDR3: CATSRDRGPHQPQHF. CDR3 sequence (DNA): TGTGCCACCAGCAGAGACAGGGGACCCCATCAGCCCCAGCATTTT.

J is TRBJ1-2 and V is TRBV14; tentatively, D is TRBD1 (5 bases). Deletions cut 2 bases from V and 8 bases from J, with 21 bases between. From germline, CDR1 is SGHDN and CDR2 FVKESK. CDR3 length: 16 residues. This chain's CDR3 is CASSQLALRGSSGYTF. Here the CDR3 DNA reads TGTGCCAGCAGCCAATTAGCCCTGAGGGGATCGAGCGGCTACACCTTC.

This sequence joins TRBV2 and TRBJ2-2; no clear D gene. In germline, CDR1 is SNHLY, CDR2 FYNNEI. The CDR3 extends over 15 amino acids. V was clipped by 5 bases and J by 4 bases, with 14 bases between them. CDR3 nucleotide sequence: TGTGCCAGCAGTCCAAGCGAGCCTGGCACCGGGGAGCTGTTTTTT. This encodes CASSPSEPGTGELFF.

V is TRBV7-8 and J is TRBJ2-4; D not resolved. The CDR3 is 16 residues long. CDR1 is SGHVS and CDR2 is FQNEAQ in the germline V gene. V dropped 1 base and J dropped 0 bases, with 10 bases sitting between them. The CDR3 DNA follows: TGTGCCAGCAGCTTAGAGACGGTACTAGCCAAAAACATTCAGTACTTC. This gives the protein CASSLETVLAKNIQYF.

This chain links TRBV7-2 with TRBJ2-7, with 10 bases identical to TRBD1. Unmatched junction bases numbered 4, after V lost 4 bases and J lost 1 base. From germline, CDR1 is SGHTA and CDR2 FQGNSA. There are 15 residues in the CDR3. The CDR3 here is CASSSRQGASYEQYF. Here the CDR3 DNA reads TGTGCCAGCAGCTCAAGACAGGGGGCATCCTACGAGCAGTACTTC. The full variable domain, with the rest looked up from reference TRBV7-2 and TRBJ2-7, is GAGVSQSPSNKVTEKGKDVELRCDPISGHTALYWYRQSLGQGLEFLIYFQGNSAPDKSGLPSDRFSAERTGGSVSTLTIQRTQQEDSAVYLCASSSRQGASYEQYFGPGTRLTVT.

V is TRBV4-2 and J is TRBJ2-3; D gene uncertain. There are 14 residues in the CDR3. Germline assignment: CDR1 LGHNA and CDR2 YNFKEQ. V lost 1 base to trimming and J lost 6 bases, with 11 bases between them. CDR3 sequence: CASSQALIGDTQYF. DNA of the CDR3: TGTGCCAGCAGCCAAGCCCTCATTGGGGATACGCAGTATTTT.

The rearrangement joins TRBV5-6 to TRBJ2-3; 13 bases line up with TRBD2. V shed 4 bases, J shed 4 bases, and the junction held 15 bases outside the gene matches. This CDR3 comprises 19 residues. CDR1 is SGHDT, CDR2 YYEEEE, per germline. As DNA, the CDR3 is TGTGCCAGCAGCCAAAGACTAGCGGGAGGCCTGGGACGACCAGATACGCAGTATTTT. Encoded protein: CASSQRLAGGLGRPDTQYF.

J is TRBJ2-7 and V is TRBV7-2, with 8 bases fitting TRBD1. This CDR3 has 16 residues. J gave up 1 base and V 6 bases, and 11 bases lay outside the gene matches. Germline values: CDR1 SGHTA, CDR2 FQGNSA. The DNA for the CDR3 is TGTGCCAGCAGAAAAGTCGGGACAGGCCTTTCCTACGAGCAGTACTTC. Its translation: CASRKVGTGLSYEQYF.

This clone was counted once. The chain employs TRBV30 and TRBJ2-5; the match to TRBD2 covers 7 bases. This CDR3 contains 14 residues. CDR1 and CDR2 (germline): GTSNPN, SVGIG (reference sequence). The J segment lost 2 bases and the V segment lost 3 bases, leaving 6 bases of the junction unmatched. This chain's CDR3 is CAWSAAGGQETQYF. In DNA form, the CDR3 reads TGTGCCTGGAGCGCAGCCGGGGGGCAAGAGACCCAGTACTTC.

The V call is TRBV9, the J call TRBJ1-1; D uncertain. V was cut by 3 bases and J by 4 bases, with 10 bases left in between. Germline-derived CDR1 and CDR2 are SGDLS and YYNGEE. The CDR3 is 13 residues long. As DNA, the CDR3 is TGTGCCAGCAGCGCGTGGGGTTCCACTGAAGCTTTCTTT. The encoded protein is CASSAWGSTEAFF.